These 21 T cell receptor beta chains share one sample of origin, sequenced in a study of patients and donors after allogeneic stem cell transplantation. MiXCR, run by TCRdb on the RT-PCR reads, gives a single entry per CDR3 protein. Of some 160,000 distinct CDR3 sequences listed, approximately 24% are singletons. The sample was blood, either unsorted or a sorted T cell fraction (not recorded which). Receptors originate from a human donor who was either an allogeneic HSCT recipient or a stem cell or donor lymphocyte infusion donor (not recorded which). It is not recorded whose cells these are; they may come from a transplant donor.

The V gene is TRBV12-3 or TRBV12-4, the J gene TRBJ1-6; a weak D match, TRBD1 (5 bases). V was cut by 9 bases and J by 0 bases, with 24 bases left in between. This CDR3 comprises 19 residues. The CDR3 DNA reads as TGTGCCAGAAAACTGTGTCTACAGGTAGACGCCTCCTATAATTCACCCCTCCACTTT. Its translation is CARKLCLQVDASYNSPLHF.

This clonotype has a handful of counts. V is TRBV5-1 and J is TRBJ1-1, with D hard to call. CDR3 length: 13 residues. CDR1 is SGHRS and CDR2 is YFSETQ in the germline V gene. Deletions cut 2 bases from V and 13 bases from J, with 18 bases between. CDR3 in DNA: TGCGCCAGCAGCTTCCGGGTCCCGCGAATGATTTTCTTT. Amino acid sequence: CASSFRVPRMIFF. Filled out from reference TRBV5-1 and TRBJ1-1, the complete variable domain reads KAGVTQTPRYLIKTRGQQVTLSCSPISGHRSVSWYQQTPGQGLQFLFEYFSETQRNKGNFPGRFSGRQFSNSRSEMNVSTLELGDSALYLCASSFRVPRMIFFGQGTRLTVV.

This clonotype was observed a handful of times. V gene TRBV6-5 combines with J gene TRBJ2-7, with D perhaps matching TRBD1 (5 bases). The CDR3 contains 14 residues. Deletions cut 0 bases from V and 5 bases from J, with 11 bases between. Germline V gives CDR1 MNHEY, CDR2 SVGAGI. The CDR3 bases are TGTGCCAGCAGTTACTCGTTTAGGGGCGACGAGCAGTACTTC. This sequence encodes CASSYSFRGDEQYF.

This clonotype came up many times. The chain carries TRBV13 and TRBJ2-7; no clear D. Germline assignment: CDR1 PRHDT and CDR2 FYEKMQ (reference sequence). V was pared by 0 bases and J by 1 base, with 7 bases between. CDR3 length equals 14 residues. The CDR3 DNA reads TGTGCCAGCAGCTTAGGGGGCCGATCCTACGAGCAGTACTTC. It codes for CASSLGGRSYEQYF.

The V gene is TRBV5-1, the J gene TRBJ1-1; perhaps TRBD1 as D (5 bases). This CDR3 is built from 15 residues. Germline V CDR1 and CDR2: SGHRS, YFSETQ. V was cut by 3 bases and J by 0 bases, with 12 bases left in between. The CDR3 here is CASSSGGVMNTEAFF. DNA of the CDR3: TGCGCCAGCAGCTCCGGAGGGGTCATGAACACTGAAGCTTTCTTT.

This chain joins TRBV24-1 and TRBJ1-2, with D tentatively TRBD1 (6 bases). The length of the CDR3 is 13 residues. Per germline, CDR1 KGHDR and CDR2 SFDVKD. V gave up 7 bases and J gave up 7 bases, with 15 bases separating them. The CDR3 region is CATSNAGGLGYTF. In DNA, the CDR3 is TGTGCCACCAGCAACGCGGGGGGGCTTGGCTACACCTTC.

The chain has TRBV7-9 and TRBJ1-1; D remains unclear. The V end lost 3 bases, the J end lost 4 bases, and 9 bases lay between the germline ends. The CDR3 covers 13 residues. Germline V gives CDR1 SEHNR, CDR2 FQNEAQ (reference sequence). As DNA, the CDR3 is TGTGCCAGCAGCTTCGAGGGATCCACTGAAGCTTTCTTT. This translates into CASSFEGSTEAFF. Full variable domain (missing parts from reference TRBV7-9 and TRBJ1-1): DTGVSQNPRHKITKRGQNVTFRCDPISEHNRLYWYRQTLGQGPEFLTYFQNEAQLEKSRLLSDRFSAERPKGSFSTLEIQRTEQGDSAMYLCASSFEGSTEAFFGQGTRLTVV.

This rearrangement joins TRBV10-3 to TRBJ2-5; TRBD1 matches at 10 bases. Germline V lookup: CDR1 ENHRY, CDR2 SYGVKD. V lost 8 bases and J lost 5; bases outside the gene matches: 5. The CDR3 contains 13 residues. This chain's CDR3 is CAISTGGWETQYF. The CDR3 DNA reads TGTGCCATCTCGACAGGGGGCTGGGAGACCCAGTACTTC.

This clonotype was detected only a few times. The V gene is TRBV6-5, the J gene TRBJ1-1, with no clear D. Germline values: CDR1 MNHEY, CDR2 SVGAGI. Trimming pared 4 bases from V and 1 base from J, leaving 7 bases between. CDR3 length: 13 residues. The CDR3 DNA follows: TGTGCCAGCAGTTTAAGTCCGAACACTGAAGCTTTCTTT. It yields the protein CASSLSPNTEAFF.

The table lists this clonotype with a few counts. This chain uses TRBV12-3 or TRBV12-4 with TRBJ2-4; weak D call: TRBD1 (6 bases). Trimming pared 2 bases from V and 1 base from J, leaving 12 bases between. The CDR3 contains 16 residues. The CDR3 spells CASSLFMGAAKNIQYF. CDR3 in DNA: TGTGCCAGCAGTTTATTCATGGGGGCGGCCAAAAACATTCAGTACTTC.

The chain recombines TRBV5-1 with TRBJ2-7; D is unclear. From germline, CDR1 is SGHRS and CDR2 YFSETQ. Trimming shortened V by 3 bases and J by 3 bases, and 10 bases separated the two germline ends. This CDR3 is 13 amino acids long. The CDR3 sequence: CASSSRSIYEQYF. For the CDR3, the DNA is TGCGCCAGCAGCTCACGGTCCATCTACGAGCAGTACTTC.

The chain combines TRBV9 with TRBJ1-4; D ambiguous. Germline CDR1 and CDR2: SGDLS and YYNGEE. Trimming left V 4 bases short and J 12 bases short, with 19 bases between. The CDR3 covers 14 residues. CDR3 loop: CASSPGPLRGELFF. DNA of the CDR3: TGTGCCAGCAGCCCCGGACCGTTACGGGGAGAACTGTTTTTT.

This clonotype was picked up many times. The chain employs TRBV12-3 or TRBV12-4 and TRBJ1-2, with D perhaps TRBD1 (5 bases). The CDR3 has 12 amino acids. The ends were cut back, 3 bases at V and 4 bases at J, with 6 bases in the middle. Here the CDR3 reads CASSFGGYGYTF. The CDR3 DNA reads TGTGCCAGCAGTTTCGGGGGCTATGGCTACACCTTC.

The rearrangement links TRBV7-2 to TRBJ1-2; no reliable D call. Germline CDR1 and CDR2: SGHTA and FQGNSA. The CDR3 loop spans 13 amino acids. V gave up 5 bases and J gave up 3 bases, with 10 bases separating them. CDR3 nucleotides: TGTGCCAGCAGCACGGACGGAGACTATGGCTACACCTTC. Its translation: CASSTDGDYGYTF.

V gene TRBV7-8 combines with J gene TRBJ1-1, with a possible D match to TRBD1 (5 bases). The V end lost 5 bases, the J end lost 4 bases, and 11 bases lay between the germline ends. This CDR3 is built from 13 residues. Germline V gene data show CDR1 as SGHVS and CDR2 as FQNEAQ. The CDR3 is CASSPGTTTEAFF. Written as DNA, the CDR3 is TGTGCCAGCAGCCCAGGGACGACCACTGAAGCTTTCTTT. Together with reference TRBV7-8 and TRBJ1-1, the CDR3 gives the full variable domain: GAGVSQSPRYKVAKRGQDVALRCDPISGHVSLFWYQQALGQGPEFLTYFQNEAQLDKSGLPSDRFFAERPEGSVSTLKIQRTQQEDSAVYLCASSPGTTTEAFFGQGTRLTVV.

This clonotype was seen many times. The chain links TRBV5-1 to TRBJ1-2; maybe TRBD1 (5 bases). From germline, CDR1 is SGHRS and CDR2 YFSETQ. V was trimmed by 4 bases and J by 0 bases, leaving 7 bases between them. The CDR3 runs to 13 residues. In DNA form, the CDR3 reads TGCGCCAGCAGCGGAGGGGCTAACTATGGCTACACCTTC. Its protein is CASSGGANYGYTF.

The chain carries TRBV7-6 and TRBJ2-7; the D is unclear. The CDR3 totals 14 residues. Trimming removed 6 bases at V and 2 bases at J, with 14 bases between. CDR1 SGHVS and CDR2 FNYEAQ come from the germline V gene. The CDR3 region is CASSPFRQTYEQYF. As DNA, the CDR3 is TGTGCCAGCAGTCCCTTCCGGCAGACCTACGAGCAGTACTTC.

This chain connects TRBV6-2 or TRBV6-3 to TRBJ1-1; the match to TRBD1 covers 10 bases. There are 17 residues in the CDR3. The V gene's germline CDR1 is MNHEY and CDR2 SVGEGT. Trimming removed 6 bases from V and 1 base from J; junction bases left unmatched: 11. The CDR3 sequence is CASSPPRRTGGNTEAFF. CDR3 in DNA: TGTGCCAGCAGCCCTCCTCGACGGACAGGGGGGAACACTGAAGCTTTCTTT.

This clonotype was seen a few times. The V and J genes are TRBV20-1 and TRBJ2-7; D assignment may be TRBD1 or TRBD2 (5 bases each). The germline V and J ends were trimmed by 5 bases and 2 bases, with 13 bases remaining between them. Germline V gives CDR1 DFQATT, CDR2 SNEGSKA (reference sequence). The CDR3 is 13 residues long. As DNA, the CDR3 is TGCAGTGCTTTCCTCGGGACCGCCTACGAGCAGTACTTC. Protein sequence: CSAFLGTAYEQYF.

This chain connects TRBV12-3 or TRBV12-4 to TRBJ2-7; weak D call: TRBD2 (5 bases). Trimming removed 7 bases from V and 0 bases from J, with 10 bases in between. CDR3 size: 13 residues. Here the CDR3 reads CASKPSGSYEQYF. CDR3 in DNA: TGTGCCAGCAAGCCCAGCGGCTCCTACGAGCAGTACTTC.

The gene calls are TRBV5-1 and TRBJ2-2; D gene uncertain. The CDR3 is 16 amino acids. Trimming removed 0 bases at V and 0 bases at J, with 9 bases between. Germline CDR1 and CDR2: SGHRS and YFSETQ. CDR3 loop: CASSLDGSTNTGELFF. CDR3 nucleotides: TGCGCCAGCAGCTTGGACGGCAGTACGAACACCGGGGAGCTGTTTTTT.